The T cell receptor (beta chain) described here comes from a study of T cell changes during pregnancy in multiple sclerosis. Libraries were prepared by immunoSEQ multiplex PCR; TCRdb keeps only in-frame clonotypes and omits some of them. Of about 36,000 clones detected, 93% appear once; the ten largest clones hold over 0.4%. This material consisted of CD4+ T cells from peripheral blood mononuclear cells, taken in the first trimester of pregnancy. The sequence was collected from a female donor with multiple sclerosis, enrolled in a pregnancy study.

The CDR3 protein is CASSSLPSEQFF. The CDR3 DNA sequence: TGTGCCAGCAGCTCCCTTCCGAGTGAGCAGTTCTTC. J is TRBJ2-1 and V is TRBV7-9; no reliable D call. This CDR3 is built from 12 residues. Germline CDR1 and CDR2: SEHNR and FQNEAQ (reference sequence). Trimming shortened V by 4 bases and J by 9 bases, and 10 bases separated the two germline ends.